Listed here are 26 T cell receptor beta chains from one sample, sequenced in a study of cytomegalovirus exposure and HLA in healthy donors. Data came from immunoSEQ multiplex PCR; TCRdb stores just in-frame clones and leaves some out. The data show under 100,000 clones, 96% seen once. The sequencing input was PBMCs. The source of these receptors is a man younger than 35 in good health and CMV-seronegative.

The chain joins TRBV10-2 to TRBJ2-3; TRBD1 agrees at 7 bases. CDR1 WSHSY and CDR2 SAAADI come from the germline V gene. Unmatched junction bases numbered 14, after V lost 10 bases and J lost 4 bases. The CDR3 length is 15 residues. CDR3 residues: CATDRGTVPPDTQYF. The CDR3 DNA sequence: TGCGCCACCGACCGAGGGACAGTACCGCCAGATACGCAGTATTTT.

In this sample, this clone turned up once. Written as DNA, the CDR3 is TGTGCCAGCAGCGTAGGGGGCACAGGAGTCACTGAAGCTTTCTTT. This encodes CASSVGGTGVTEAFF. The V and J genes are TRBV9 and TRBJ1-1; possible D gene TRBD1, 5 bases. The V and J ends lost 0 bases and 4 bases respectively, with 13 bases between them. From germline, CDR1 is SGDLS and CDR2 YYNGEE. The CDR3 totals 15 residues.

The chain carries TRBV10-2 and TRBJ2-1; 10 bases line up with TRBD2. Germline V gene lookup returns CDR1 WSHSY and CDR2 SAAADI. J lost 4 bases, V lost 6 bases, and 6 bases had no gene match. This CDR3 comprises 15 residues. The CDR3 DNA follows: TGCGCCAGCAGCCGCACTAGCGGGGAGTACAATGAGCAGTTCTTC. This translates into CASSRTSGEYNEQFF.

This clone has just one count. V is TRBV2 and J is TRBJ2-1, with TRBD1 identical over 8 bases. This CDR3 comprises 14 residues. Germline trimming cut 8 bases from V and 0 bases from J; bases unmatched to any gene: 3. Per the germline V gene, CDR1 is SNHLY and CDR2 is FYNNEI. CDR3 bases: TGTGCCAGCCGGACAGGGAGCTCCTACAATGAGCAGTTCTTC. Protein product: CASRTGSSYNEQFF.

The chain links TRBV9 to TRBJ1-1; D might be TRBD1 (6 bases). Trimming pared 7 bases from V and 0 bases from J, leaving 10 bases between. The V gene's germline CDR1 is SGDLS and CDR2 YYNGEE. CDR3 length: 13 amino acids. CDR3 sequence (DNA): TGTGCCAGCGGACAGCAATTGAACACTGAAGCTTTCTTT. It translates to CASGQQLNTEAFF.

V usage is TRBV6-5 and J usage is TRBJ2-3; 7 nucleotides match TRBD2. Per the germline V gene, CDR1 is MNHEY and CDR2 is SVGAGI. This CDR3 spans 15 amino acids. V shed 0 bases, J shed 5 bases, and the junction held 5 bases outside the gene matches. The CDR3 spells CASSYSGLAEDTQYF. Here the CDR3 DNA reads TGTGCCAGCAGTTACTCGGGGCTAGCGGAAGATACGCAGTATTTT.

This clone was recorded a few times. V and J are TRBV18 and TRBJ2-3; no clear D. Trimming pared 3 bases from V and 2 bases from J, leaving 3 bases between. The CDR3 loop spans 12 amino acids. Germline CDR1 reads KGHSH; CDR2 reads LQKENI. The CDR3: CASSPVTDTQYF. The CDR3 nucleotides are TGTGCCAGCTCACCCGTCACAGATACGCAGTATTTT.

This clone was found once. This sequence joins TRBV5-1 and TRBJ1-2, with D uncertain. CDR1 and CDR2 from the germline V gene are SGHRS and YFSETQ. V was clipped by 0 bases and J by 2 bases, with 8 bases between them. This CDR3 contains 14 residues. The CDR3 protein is CASSLDGVNYGYTF. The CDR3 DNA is TGCGCCAGCAGCTTGGACGGGGTCAACTATGGCTACACCTTC.

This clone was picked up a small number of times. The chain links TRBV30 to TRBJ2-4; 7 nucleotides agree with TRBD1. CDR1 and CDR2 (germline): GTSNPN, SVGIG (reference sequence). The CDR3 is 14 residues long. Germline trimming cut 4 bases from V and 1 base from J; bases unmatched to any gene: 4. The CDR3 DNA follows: TGTGCCTGGACCCCGGGACAGGCCAAAAACATTCAGTACTTC. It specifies CAWTPGQAKNIQYF. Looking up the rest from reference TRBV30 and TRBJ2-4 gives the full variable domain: SQTIHQWPATLVQPVGSPLSLECTVEGTSNPNLYWYRQAAGRGLQLLFYSVGIGQISSEVPQNLSASRPQDRQFILSSKKLLLSDSGFYLCAWTPGQAKNIQYFGAGTRLSVL.

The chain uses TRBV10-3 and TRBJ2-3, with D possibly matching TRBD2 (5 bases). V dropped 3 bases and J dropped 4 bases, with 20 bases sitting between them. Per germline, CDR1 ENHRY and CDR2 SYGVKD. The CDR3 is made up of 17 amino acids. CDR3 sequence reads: CAISESRASGISDTQYF. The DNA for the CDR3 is TGTGCCATCAGTGAATCAAGAGCATCGGGGATTTCAGATACGCAGTATTTT.

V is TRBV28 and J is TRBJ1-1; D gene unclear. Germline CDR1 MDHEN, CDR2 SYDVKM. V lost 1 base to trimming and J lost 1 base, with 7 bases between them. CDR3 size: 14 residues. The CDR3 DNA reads TGTGCCAGCAGTTTATTTCTCGGGAACACTGAAGCTTTCTTT. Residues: CASSLFLGNTEAFF.

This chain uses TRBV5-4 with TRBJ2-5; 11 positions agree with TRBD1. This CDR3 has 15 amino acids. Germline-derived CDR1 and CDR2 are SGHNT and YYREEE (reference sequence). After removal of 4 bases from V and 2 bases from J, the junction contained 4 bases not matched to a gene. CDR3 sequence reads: CASSGGTGGQETQYF. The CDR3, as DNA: TGTGCCAGCAGCGGGGGGACAGGGGGACAAGAGACCCAGTACTTC.

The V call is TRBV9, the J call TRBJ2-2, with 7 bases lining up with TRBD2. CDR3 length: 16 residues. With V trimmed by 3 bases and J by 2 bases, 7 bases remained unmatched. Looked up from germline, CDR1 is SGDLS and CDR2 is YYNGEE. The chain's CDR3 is CASSAPWGGNTGELFF. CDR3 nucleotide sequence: TGTGCCAGCAGCGCCCCTTGGGGGGGAAACACCGGGGAGCTGTTTTTT.

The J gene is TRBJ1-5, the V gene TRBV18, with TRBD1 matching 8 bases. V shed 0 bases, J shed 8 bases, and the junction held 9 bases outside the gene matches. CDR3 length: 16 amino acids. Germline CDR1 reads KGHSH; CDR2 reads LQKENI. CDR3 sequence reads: CASSPPIGQGRKPQHF. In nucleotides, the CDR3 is TGTGCCAGCTCACCACCGATCGGACAGGGTCGTAAGCCCCAGCATTTT.

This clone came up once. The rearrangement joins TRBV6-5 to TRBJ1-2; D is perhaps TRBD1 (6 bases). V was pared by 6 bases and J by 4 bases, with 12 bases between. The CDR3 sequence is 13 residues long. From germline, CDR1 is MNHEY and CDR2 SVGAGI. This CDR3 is CASRKDSLYGYTF. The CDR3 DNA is TGTGCCAGCAGGAAGGACAGTCTCTATGGCTACACCTTC.

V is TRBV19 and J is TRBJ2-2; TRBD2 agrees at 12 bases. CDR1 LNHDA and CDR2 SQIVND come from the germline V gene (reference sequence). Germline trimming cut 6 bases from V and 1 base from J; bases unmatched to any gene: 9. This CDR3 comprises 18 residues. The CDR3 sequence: CASSRELAGGQNTGELFF. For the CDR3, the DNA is TGTGCCAGTAGCCGGGAACTAGCGGGAGGCCAGAACACCGGGGAGCTGTTTTTT.

CDR3 coding DNA: TGTGCCAGTAGTTACGGCCAGGGGGCTAACTATGGCTACACCTTC. This encodes CASSYGQGANYGYTF. The chain links TRBV19 to TRBJ1-2, with 7 nucleotides matching TRBD1. The CDR3 extends over 15 amino acids. V lost 5 bases to trimming and J lost 0 bases; unmatched junction nucleotides: 6. The germline gives CDR1 LNHDA, CDR2 SQIVND (reference sequence).

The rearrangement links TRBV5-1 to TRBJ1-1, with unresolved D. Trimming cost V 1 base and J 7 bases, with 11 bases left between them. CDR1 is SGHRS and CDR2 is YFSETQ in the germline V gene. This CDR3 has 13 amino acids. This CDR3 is CASSLRVGDEAFF. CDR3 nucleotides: TGCGCCAGCAGCTTGCGAGTCGGAGATGAAGCTTTCTTT.

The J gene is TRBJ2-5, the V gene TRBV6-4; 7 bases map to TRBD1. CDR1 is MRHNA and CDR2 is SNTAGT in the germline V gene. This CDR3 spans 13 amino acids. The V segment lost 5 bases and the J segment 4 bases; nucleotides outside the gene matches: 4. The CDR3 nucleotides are TGTGCCAGCAGTCCCGACAGGGCAGAGACCCAGTACTTC. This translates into CASSPDRAETQYF.

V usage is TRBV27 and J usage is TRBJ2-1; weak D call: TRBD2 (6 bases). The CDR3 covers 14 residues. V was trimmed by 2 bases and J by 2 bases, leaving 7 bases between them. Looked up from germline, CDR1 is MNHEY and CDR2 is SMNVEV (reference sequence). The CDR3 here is CASSLAGPYNEQFF. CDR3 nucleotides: TGTGCCAGCAGTTTAGCGGGACCCTACAATGAGCAGTTCTTC.

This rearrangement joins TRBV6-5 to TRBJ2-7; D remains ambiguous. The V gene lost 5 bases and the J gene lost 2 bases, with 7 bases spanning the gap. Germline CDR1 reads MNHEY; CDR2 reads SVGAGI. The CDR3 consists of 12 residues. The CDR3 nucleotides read TGTGCCAGCAGTCCTGGGCCCTACGAGCAGTACTTC. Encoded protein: CASSPGPYEQYF.

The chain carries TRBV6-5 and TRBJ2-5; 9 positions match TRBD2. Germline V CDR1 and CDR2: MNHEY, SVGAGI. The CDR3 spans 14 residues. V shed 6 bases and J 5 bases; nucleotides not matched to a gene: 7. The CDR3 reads CASRSGTSSETQYF. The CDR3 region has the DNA TGTGCCAGCAGGTCCGGGACTAGCTCCGAGACCCAGTACTTC.

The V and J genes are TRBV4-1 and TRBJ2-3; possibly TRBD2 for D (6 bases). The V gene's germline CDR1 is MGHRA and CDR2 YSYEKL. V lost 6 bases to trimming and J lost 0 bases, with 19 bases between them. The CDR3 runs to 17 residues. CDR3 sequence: CASRPTGLGLSTDTQYF. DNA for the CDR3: TGCGCCAGCAGGCCTACGGGACTTGGGTTAAGCACAGATACGCAGTATTTT.

For the CDR3, the DNA is TGTGCCAGCAGACGACAGGGGTCTACCTACGAGCAGTACTTC. Translating it yields CASRRQGSTYEQYF. The rearrangement uses TRBV6-5 and TRBJ2-7, with 8 bases lining up with TRBD1. CDR1 and CDR2 from the germline V gene are MNHEY and SVGAGI. J lost 2 bases, V lost 6 bases, and 6 bases had no gene match. The CDR3 spans 14 residues.

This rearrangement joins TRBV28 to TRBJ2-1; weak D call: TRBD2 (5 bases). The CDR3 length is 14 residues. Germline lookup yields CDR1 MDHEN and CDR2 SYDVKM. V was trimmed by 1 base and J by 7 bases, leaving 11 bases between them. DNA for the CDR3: TGTGCCAGCAGTTTATCGCTAGCTGGGAATGAGCAGTTCTTC. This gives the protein CASSLSLAGNEQFF.

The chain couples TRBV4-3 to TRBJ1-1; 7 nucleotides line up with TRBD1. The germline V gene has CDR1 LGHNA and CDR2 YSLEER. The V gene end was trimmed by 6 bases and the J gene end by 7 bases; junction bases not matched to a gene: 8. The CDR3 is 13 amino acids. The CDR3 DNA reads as TGCGCCAGCAGTCGAGGACAGGATTTTGAAGCTTTCTTT. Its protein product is CASSRGQDFEAFF.